The 4 T cell receptor beta chains below all came from one sample that was sequenced in a study of blood T cell repertoires in COVID-19. Clones were sequenced by immunoSEQ multiplex PCR, and TCRdb holds only the in-frame ones, with some missing. The sample includes 150,000 or so clones, around 86% seen only once; the top ten take about 6%. Sequencing was done on a sample of peripheral blood. The origin of the receptors is an elderly man with acute or convalescent COVID-19.

This chain uses TRBV18 with TRBJ2-3, with 8 bases lining up with TRBD1. There are 15 residues in the CDR3. CDR1 and CDR2 (germline): KGHSH, LQKENI. Unmatched junction bases numbered 3, after V lost 0 bases and J lost 4 bases. The CDR3 here is CASSPPTGVADTQYF. The CDR3 DNA is TGTGCCAGCTCACCACCGACAGGGGTGGCAGATACGCAGTATTTT.

This chain joins TRBV19 and TRBJ1-5; TRBD1 agrees at 8 bases. In germline, CDR1 is LNHDA, CDR2 SQIVND (reference sequence). After removal of 5 bases from V and 2 bases from J, the junction contained 2 bases not matched to a gene. The CDR3 consists of 14 residues. The CDR3 loop reads CASSLGQGNQPQHF. The CDR3 DNA sequence: TGTGCCAGTAGTTTGGGACAGGGCAATCAGCCCCAGCATTTT.

V gene TRBV2 combines with J gene TRBJ1-4, with D possibly being TRBD1 (5 bases). This CDR3 comprises 15 residues. The germline V and J ends were trimmed by 7 bases and 1 base, with 13 bases remaining between them. The germline V gene encodes CDR1 SNHLY and CDR2 FYNNEI. In nucleotides, the CDR3 is TGTGCCAGCACGCCAAGGGGACTAACTAATGAAAAACTGTTTTTT. Protein: CASTPRGLTNEKLFF.

This chain joins TRBV7-9 and TRBJ2-7; D gene ambiguous. Trimming took 2 bases from V and 7 from J, leaving 6 bases between them. Per germline, CDR1 SEHNR and CDR2 FQNEAQ (reference sequence). The length of the CDR3 is 11 residues. The CDR3 DNA sequence: TGTGCCAGCAGCTTAAGTACAGAGCAGTACTTC. It codes for CASSLSTEQYF.